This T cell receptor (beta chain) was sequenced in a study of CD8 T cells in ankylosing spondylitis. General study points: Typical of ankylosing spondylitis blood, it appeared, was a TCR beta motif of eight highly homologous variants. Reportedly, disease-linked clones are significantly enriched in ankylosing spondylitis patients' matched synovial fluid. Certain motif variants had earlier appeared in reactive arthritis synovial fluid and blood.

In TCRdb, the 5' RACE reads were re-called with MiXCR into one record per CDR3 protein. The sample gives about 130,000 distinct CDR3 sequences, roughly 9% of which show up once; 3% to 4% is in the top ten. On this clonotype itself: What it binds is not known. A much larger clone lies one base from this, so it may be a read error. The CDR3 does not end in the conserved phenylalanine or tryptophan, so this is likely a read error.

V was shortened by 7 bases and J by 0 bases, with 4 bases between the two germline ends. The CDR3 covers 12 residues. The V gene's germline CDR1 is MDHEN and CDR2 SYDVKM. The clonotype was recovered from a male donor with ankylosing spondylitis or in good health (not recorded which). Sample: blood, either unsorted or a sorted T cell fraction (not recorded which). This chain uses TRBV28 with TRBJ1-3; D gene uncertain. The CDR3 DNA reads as TGTGCCAGCATTGCCTCTGGAAACACCATATATTTG. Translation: CASIASGNTIYL.